This entry features one TCR beta chain sequence. No antigen is known for it. This sample is part of a study of siplizumab effects on memory and regulatory T cells. Broader study findings: Mappable alloreactive CD4+ clones came from Treg cells around three quarters of the time on average with siplizumab, against 26.9% in controls. Alloreactive sequences that could be traced to unstimulated CD4+ memory cells showed a significant reduction under siplizumab.

CDR1 KGHSH and CDR2 LQKENI come from the germline V gene. Trimming removed 6 bases from V and 1 base from J, with 16 bases in between. This CDR3 contains 16 residues. Sequencing used immunoSEQ multiplex PCR; TCRdb keeps in-frame clones, though not all of them. The repertoire has about 100,000 clones, approximately 92% of them found once; the top ten carry approximately 0.15%. This TCR was sampled from a human donor in good health. The chain has TRBV18 and TRBJ2-1; the D gene is possibly TRBD2 (6 bases). Sequencing used CD4+ T cells sorted from blood. CDR3 in DNA: TGTGCCAGCTCTAAGGCCCGGGGACTTTCCTACAATGAGCAGTTCTTC. This sequence encodes CASSKARGLSYNEQFF.